A single sample gave rise to the 20 T cell receptor beta chains below, sequenced in a study of blood T cells in healthy people across ages. Together with a sample-barcoded 5' primer, a J-beta primer mix was included in a second PCR lasting roughly 6 to 12 cycles. TCRdb analysed the 5' RACE reads with MiXCR anew, one entry per CDR3 protein. The sample includes about 1,000,000 distinct CDR3 sequences, around 45% of them seen just once. Specimen: blood. Every receptor here comes from an older woman in good health.

The gene calls are TRBV15 and TRBJ2-7; D not certain. The CDR3 is 12 residues long. V dropped 8 bases and J dropped 7 bases, with 15 bases sitting between them. Germline V lookup: CDR1 LNHNV, CDR2 YYDKDF (reference sequence). CDR3 nucleotides: TGTGCCACCGGGAACATACGAAGTGAGCAGTACTTC. Translation gives CATGNIRSEQYF.

This rearrangement joins TRBV2 to TRBJ1-2; D call uncertain. Germline assignment: CDR1 SNHLY and CDR2 FYNNEI. V was trimmed by 3 bases and J by 0 bases, leaving 11 bases between them. This CDR3 comprises 15 residues. CDR3 nucleotides: TGTGCCAGCAGTGATACGGGTGGCCCTAACTATGGCTACACCTTC. Its translation: CASSDTGGPNYGYTF.

The rearrangement links TRBV15 to TRBJ1-5; no definite D call. The CDR3 sequence is 13 residues long. V dropped 1 base and J dropped 3 bases, with 4 bases sitting between them. Germline V lookup: CDR1 LNHNV, CDR2 YYDKDF (reference sequence). CDR3 protein: CATSRASNQPQHF. The CDR3 DNA reads TGTGCCACCAGCAGAGCCTCCAATCAGCCCCAGCATTTT.

This clonotype was recorded many times. The rearrangement uses TRBV15 and TRBJ1-4; D ambiguous. Per germline, CDR1 LNHNV and CDR2 YYDKDF (reference sequence). Trimming removed 0 bases from V and 1 base from J, with 3 bases in between. This CDR3 region has 14 residues. CDR3 bases: TGTGCCACCAGCAGAGATGTAACTAATGAAAAACTGTTTTTT. Its translation is CATSRDVTNEKLFF.

The chain is built from TRBV20-1 and TRBJ2-1; TRBD1 aligns across 10 bases. Germline V gene sequence: CDR1 DFQATT, CDR2 SNEGSKA (reference sequence). J gave up 3 bases and V 0 bases, and 11 bases lay outside the gene matches. The CDR3 sequence is 18 residues long. The CDR3: CSARDRTLTGGNYNEQFF. The CDR3 coding sequence is TGCAGTGCTAGAGATCGAACTTTGACAGGGGGCAACTACAATGAGCAGTTCTTC.

The chain is built from TRBV24-1 and TRBJ2-3, with D tentatively TRBD1 (6 bases). The V gene lost 4 bases and the J gene lost 2 bases, with 12 bases spanning the gap. The CDR3 runs 15 residues. The germline V gene encodes CDR1 KGHDR and CDR2 SFDVKD. The chain's CDR3 is CATSDPGQNTDTQYF. CDR3 nucleotides: TGTGCCACCAGTGACCCTGGACAGAACACAGATACGCAGTATTTT.

The rearrangement joins TRBV4-1 to TRBJ1-1; D remains unclear. The CDR3 loop spans 15 amino acids. CDR1 is MGHRA and CDR2 is YSYEKL in the germline V gene. Trimming removed 0 bases from V and 4 bases from J, with 12 bases in between. The CDR3 protein is CASSQDRRMSTEAFF. The CDR3 DNA follows: TGCGCCAGCAGCCAAGATAGGCGTATGAGCACTGAAGCTTTCTTT.

The V gene is TRBV20-1, the J gene TRBJ2-3; D uncertain. CDR3 length equals 12 residues. The V end lost 0 bases, the J end lost 10 bases, and 11 bases lay between the germline ends. Germline V CDR1 and CDR2: DFQATT, SNEGSKA (reference sequence). CDR3 nucleotides: TGCAGTGCTAGAGACGCTAGGCTTGCGCAGTATTTT. It is translated as CSARDARLAQYF.

Note on this clonotype: The junction shows a germline mismatch at one end, possibly a read error. This chain uses TRBV3-1 with TRBJ2-7, with D maybe TRBD2 (6 bases). The germline gives CDR1 LGHDT, CDR2 YNNKEL (reference sequence). CDR3 size: 15 residues. As DNA, the CDR3 is TGTGCCAGCAGCCATCTAGGCCCCGCGGGATACGAGCGGTACTTC. Translation: CASSHLGPAGYERYF.

This clonotype has a handful of counts. The rearrangement joins TRBV7-9 to TRBJ2-5, with D possibly being TRBD1 (5 bases). The germline V gene encodes CDR1 SEHNR and CDR2 FQNEAQ (reference sequence). The CDR3 extends over 13 amino acids. V lost 4 bases and J 11 bases, leaving 17 bases between the germline ends. The CDR3 loop is CASSSTGYNEQYF. For the CDR3, the DNA is TGTGCCAGCAGCTCCACAGGATACAATGAGCAGTACTTC.

This clonotype was counted a few times. The V gene is TRBV10-3, the J gene TRBJ2-6; D gene unclear. The germline gives CDR1 ENHRY, CDR2 SYGVKD. V was cut by 6 bases and J by 0 bases, with 6 bases left in between. The CDR3 has 14 amino acids. The CDR3 DNA sequence: TGTGCCATCAGGCACAACTCTGGGGCCAACGTCCTGACTTTC. Residues: CAIRHNSGANVLTF.

Notes on this clonotype: A much larger clone lies a single base off, so this may be a read error. This rearrangement joins TRBV24-1 to TRBJ1-2, with D unclear. V lost 3 bases and J lost 7, with 14 bases in between. This CDR3 is 14 amino acids long. CDR1 is KGHDR, CDR2 SFDVKD, per germline. The CDR3 region has the DNA TGTGCCACCAGTGATGTCCAGGCTCCGCCTGGCTACACCTTC. Protein: CATSDVQAPPGYTF.

Notes on this clonotype: One end of the junction is discordant with germline, which a read error may explain. The V gene is TRBV6-1, the J gene TRBJ2-3; 14 bases line up with TRBD2. The CDR3 consists of 19 residues. Germline V gene data show CDR1 as MNHNS and CDR2 as SASEGT. Here the CDR3 reads CASRRTSGRPKPRTDTRYF. Here the CDR3 DNA reads TGTGCCAGCAGAAGGACTAGCGGGAGGCCTAAACCTCGCACAGATACGCGGTATTTT.

The chain has TRBV2 and TRBJ1-5; perhaps TRBD1 as D (6 bases). The CDR3 is 15 amino acids. Germline CDR1 reads SNHLY; CDR2 reads FYNNEI. The germline V and J ends were trimmed by 3 bases and 0 bases, with 9 bases remaining between them. This CDR3 reads CASSDAGASNQPQHF. CDR3 in DNA: TGTGCCAGCAGTGATGCAGGGGCTAGCAATCAGCCCCAGCATTTT. Variable domain in full (rest from reference TRBV2 and TRBJ1-5): EPEVTQTPSHQVTQMGQEVILRCVPISNHLYFYWYRQILGQKVEFLVSFYNNEISEKSEIFDDQFSVERPDGSNFTLKIRSTKLEDSAMYFCASSDAGASNQPQHFGDGTRLSIL.

This sequence joins TRBV20-1 and TRBJ2-1, with TRBD2 matching 7 bases. This CDR3 is 16 amino acids long. J was trimmed by 8 bases and V by 2 bases; bases with no gene match: 15. Germline values: CDR1 DFQATT, CDR2 SNEGSKA (reference sequence). The CDR3 protein is CSARRLAVRLGDEQFF. The CDR3 DNA is TGCAGTGCTAGACGGCTAGCGGTCCGCCTAGGGGATGAGCAGTTCTTC.

In this sample, this clonotype turned up a few times. The chain joins TRBV7-9 to TRBJ2-3; 12 nucleotides line up with TRBD2. The junction had 6 bases not matched to a gene; V was cut back by 5 bases and J by 3 bases. CDR1 SEHNR and CDR2 FQNEAQ come from the germline V gene (reference sequence). CDR3 length: 16 residues. Here the CDR3 reads CASSPRLAGETDTQYF. CDR3 coding DNA: TGTGCCAGCAGCCCCCGACTAGCGGGAGAAACAGATACGCAGTATTTT.

The rearrangement uses TRBV5-1 and TRBJ2-3; 9 bases map to TRBD2. The CDR3 spans 16 residues. Germline lookup yields CDR1 SGHRS and CDR2 YFSETQ. The V and J ends lost 3 bases and 6 bases, in that order; junction bases with no gene match: 11. CDR3 residues: CASSSPIAGVRDTQYF. DNA of the CDR3: TGCGCCAGCAGCTCCCCTATAGCGGGAGTAAGGGATACGCAGTATTTT.

This clonotype was observed a handful of times. The chain employs TRBV15 and TRBJ1-2; TRBD1 aligns across 12 bases. Germline CDR1 is LNHNV and CDR2 is YYDKDF (reference sequence). CDR3 length: 14 amino acids. J was trimmed by 10 bases and V by 1 base; bases with no gene match: 4. The CDR3 region is CATSRAGTGGDYTF. CDR3 coding DNA: TGTGCCACCAGCAGAGCCGGGACAGGGGGCGACTACACCTTC.

The chain is built from TRBV7-9 and TRBJ2-1, with a possible D match to TRBD2 (5 bases). Trimming pared 1 base from V and 10 bases from J, leaving 17 bases between. The CDR3 totals 15 residues. The germline V gene encodes CDR1 SEHNR and CDR2 FQNEAQ (reference sequence). CDR3 protein: CASSLVAGRVGEQFF. In DNA form, the CDR3 reads TGTGCCAGCAGCTTAGTCGCGGGCCGGGTTGGGGAGCAGTTCTTC.

The V call is TRBV3-1, the J call TRBJ2-7; the match to TRBD1 covers 7 bases. Looked up from germline, CDR1 is LGHDT and CDR2 is YNNKEL (reference sequence). CDR3 size: 15 residues. J was trimmed by 1 base and V by 4 bases; bases with no gene match: 7. The CDR3 sequence is CASSPTGILSYEQYF. DNA for the CDR3: TGTGCCAGCAGCCCGACAGGGATTCTGTCCTACGAGCAGTACTTC.